The present T cell receptor (beta chain) was sequenced within a study of Graves' ophthalmopathy and Graves' hyperthyroidism (dated by TCRdb to about 2018). In the study overall: Peripheral blood was collected at initial diagnosis, before any treatment. An independent validation cohort was composed of fewer than 20 hyperthyroidism patients and 17 patients who later progressed from hyperthyroidism to ophthalmopathy. To explore V-J signatures that separate ophthalmopathy from hyperthyroidism, a discovery set of about 100 patients was enrolled, consisting of more than 40 with ophthalmopathy and roughly 57 with stable hyperthyroidism. Once sampling was done, hyperthyroidism patients were given methimazole at a starting dose of 30 mg daily, while ophthalmopathy patients were given high-dose intravenous methylprednisolone. The study used signatures of the TCR beta repertoire to tell Graves' ophthalmopathy apart from Graves' hyperthyroidism and to predict which patients would progress to ophthalmopathy. In roughly 6 hyperthyroidism patients, T-cell repertoires of thyroid tissue and blood were compared. In total, 135 blood samples were TCR-sequenced: fewer than 50 ophthalmopathy, over 70 hyperthyroidism and about 17 hyperthyroidism-to-ophthalmopathy patients. What the study reported, not specific to this receptor: In validation, the model predicted ophthalmopathy progression with more than 55% sensitivity and about 77% specificity; 12 predicted patients were CT-confirmed with GO in a median of approximately six months. Most expanded thyroid clonotypes with frequency above 0.001 were also detected in blood, suggesting blood repertoires may reflect the thyroid immune response. Sample size was not statistically predetermined, and group allocation was not concealed from the investigators. Ophthalmopathy was separated from stable hyperthyroidism by the 13-signature model with about 89% sensitivity and about 83% specificity in cross-validation and with 80%/75% in the test set.

Ophthalmopathy patients were characterized by moderately to severely active disease, a Clinical Activity Score of at least 3, a NOSPECS grade of at least 4, and a disease duration under 3 months. Patients were excluded if they had other autoimmune diseases, uncontrolled infections, pregnancy or lactation. Diagnosis relied on clinical symptoms, serum thyroxine, TRAb, thyroid ultrasound and orbital computed tomography. Using Ficoll-Paque density gradient centrifugation, PBMCs were isolated from 8.5 to 10 ml of fresh peripheral blood. Total RNA was extracted with Trizol reagent and quality-checked on an Agilent 2100 Bioanalyzer. In regard to this clonotype: This receptor's antigen is unknown. Per-base qualities were not stored, and no clone one base away is much larger.

For repertoire sequencing, the TCR beta CDR3 regions were amplified from RNA transcripts. A first-round RT-PCR used HTBI primers with the Qiagen OneStep RT-PCR kit, followed by a second-round multiplex PCR, size selection and purification. The libraries underwent paired-end sequencing with 100 bp reads on an Illumina HiSeq2000. Per the original workflow: SOAPnuke was used to process the reads, throwing out any read that had adapters, had uncalled bases, had a mean Phred below 15, or lacked an exact constant-primer or identifier match. High-quality paired reads were merged with COPE v1.2.5. Unique nucleotide sequences were defined as clonotypes and aligned to IMGT TRB V, D and J references using MiTCR v1.1. The analysis was limited to V-J combinations with a frequency above 0.0001, which together covered more than 98% of repertoires. For each V-J combination, a TCR clonal expansion and chaos score was defined as F50 clonal expansion divided by the chaos observed in the TCRdist matrix. Welch's t-statistics and random forest were used to reduce the features to about a dozen V-J combinations, which were then used as input to a naive Bayes classifier. Thyroid-blood repertoire similarity was quantified with the Morisita-Horn index. TCRdb passed the public sequencing reads through fastp at Q25 and MiXCR, retaining productive beta sequences. Rows with one shared CDR3 protein collapse into an entry with the most common genes and DNA. Here the V and J calls rest on TCRdb's processing, not on the authors' analysis. The sample table contains 650,000 to 800,000 distinct CDR3 sequences; only one count was recorded for just over 40% of them. The ten largest account for over 2.5% of the sample.

Unmatched junction bases come to 10, with V trimmed by 5 bases and J by 3 bases. Looking up the germline V gene yields CDR1 SGHTA and CDR2 FQGNSA. The CDR3 starts with the cysteine, ends with the phenylalanine, and has 16 residues. CDR3 DNA only is kept here, 48 bases in frame from base 1. The TCR comes from an adult man with Graves' ophthalmopathy. Sequencing used peripheral blood. The sequence is built from TRBV7-2 and TRBJ1-5, with 7 bases aligning to TRBD1. The CDR3 loop reads CASSQQGTEVNQPQHF. The nucleotide sequence reads as follows: TGTGCCAGCAGCCAACAGGGGACAGAAGTCAATCAGCCCCAGCATTTT.